This T cell receptor beta chain was sequenced in a study of blood T cell repertoires in COVID-19. Overall study: T cells, B-cell-depleted T cells, or PBMCs provided the cDNA or gDNA that served as material.

Trimming at V came to 6 bases and at J to 3 bases, leaving 11 bases not matched to a gene. Looked up from germline, CDR1 is SNHLY and CDR2 is FYNNEI. The CDR3 extends over 16 amino acids. In the authors' methods: Reference gene primer amplification gave estimated nucleated cell counts. Sequencing used immunoSEQ multiplex PCR; TCRdb keeps in-frame clones, though not all of them. V and J calls and clone size are as listed in that table; D and trimming were resolved from the DNA. This sample has 250,000 to 300,000 clones, with 88% found just once. The chain is built from TRBV2 and TRBJ2-3, with 8 bases that match TRBD1. Sequencing used peripheral blood. The source is a woman aged 25 to 45 with COVID-19, enrolled during active disease. CDR3 in DNA: TGTGCCAGCAGGGCTCAGGGGGCGAGACTGACAGATACGCAGTATTTT. This codes for CASRAQGARLTDTQYF.